Listed below are T cell receptor beta chains from one sample, sequenced in a study of blood T cells in healthy people across ages. TCRdb processed the 5' RACE reads anew with MiXCR; each CDR3 protein has one entry. The sample has about 1.4 million distinct CDR3 sequences, roughly 64% seen once. Sequencing was carried out using blood. The receptors were gathered from a man aged 18 to 30 in good health. The CDR3 runs from the conserved cysteine through the conserved F or W. Fields, in order: V gene, CDR3 length, J gene, D gene, clone size, CDR3 DNA, CDR3 protein. D genes are given only for firm matches. Size tells how often a clone was seen (once, few, many) or the class of an expanded clone, and some rows leave it out.

v_call: TRBV28
cdr3_length: 16
j_call: TRBJ2-5
d_call: TRBD1
clone_size: -
cdr3_nt: TGTGCCAGCAGTACATGGGGACAGGGGGCGGTGGAGACCCAGTACTTC
cdr3_aa: CASSTWGQGAVETQYF

v_call: TRBV9
cdr3_length: 15
j_call: TRBJ1-6
d_call: TRBD1
clone_size: -
cdr3_nt: TGTGCCAGCAGCGCCGCGACAGGGGGAAATTCACCCCTCCACTTT
cdr3_aa: CASSAATGGNSPLHF

v_call: TRBV29-1
cdr3_length: 14
j_call: TRBJ1-1
d_call: -
clone_size: -
cdr3_nt: TGCAGCGTTGAACCGGCAGGGAGCGGCACTGAAGCTTTCTTT
cdr3_aa: CSVEPAGSGTEAFF

v_call: TRBV5-1
cdr3_length: 14
j_call: TRBJ2-3
d_call: -
clone_size: -
cdr3_nt: TGCGCCAGCAGTGGGCTCTTAAGCACAGATACGCAGTATTTT
cdr3_aa: CASSGLLSTDTQYF

v_call: TRBV7-2
cdr3_length: 14
j_call: TRBJ2-1
d_call: -
clone_size: -
cdr3_nt: TGTGCCAGCAGCCTAAGTGGGGGCGGCAATGAGCAGTTCTTC
cdr3_aa: CASSLSGGGNEQFF

v_call: TRBV6-2/TRBV6-3
cdr3_length: 15
j_call: TRBJ2-7
d_call: TRBD1
clone_size: -
cdr3_nt: TGTGCCAGCAGTTCCACGACAGGGAGAAGCGACGAGCAGTACTTC
cdr3_aa: CASSSTTGRSDEQYF

v_call: TRBV20-1
cdr3_length: 14
j_call: TRBJ2-4
d_call: TRBD1
clone_size: few
cdr3_nt: TGCAGTGCTTCATACCGGGACAGGGGGAACATTCAGTACTTC
cdr3_aa: CSASYRDRGNIQYF

v_call: TRBV29-1
cdr3_length: 14
j_call: TRBJ2-5
d_call: -
clone_size: few
cdr3_nt: TGCAGCGTCGCCTTAGTGGAGGAGGGAGAGACCCAGTACTTC
cdr3_aa: CSVALVEEGETQYF

v_call: TRBV7-6
cdr3_length: 14
j_call: TRBJ2-1
d_call: -
clone_size: -
cdr3_nt: TGTGCCAGCAGCTTAGGGCTCCAACACAATGAGCAGTTCTTC
cdr3_aa: CASSLGLQHNEQFF

v_call: TRBV6-2/TRBV6-3
cdr3_length: 17
j_call: TRBJ1-4
d_call: -
clone_size: few
cdr3_nt: TGTGCCAGCAGTTACGGAGGGGCCGACGAGGTGGATGAAAAACTGTTTTTT
cdr3_aa: CASSYGGADEVDEKLFF

v_call: TRBV10-2
cdr3_length: 15
j_call: TRBJ1-1
d_call: TRBD1
clone_size: -
cdr3_nt: TGCGCCAGCAGTATCAGGGGGCCAGGGAACACTGAAGCTTTCTTT
cdr3_aa: CASSIRGPGNTEAFF

v_call: TRBV2
cdr3_length: 12
j_call: TRBJ1-1
d_call: TRBD1
clone_size: -
cdr3_nt: TGTGCCAGAGCCCGACAGGGGAATGAAGCTTTCTTT
cdr3_aa: CARARQGNEAFF

v_call: TRBV5-1
cdr3_length: 16
j_call: TRBJ1-1
d_call: TRBD1
clone_size: -
cdr3_nt: TGCGCCAGCAGCTTGGGGTCGGGGACAGGGAACACTGAAGCTTTCTTT
cdr3_aa: CASSLGSGTGNTEAFF

v_call: TRBV5-1
cdr3_length: 14
j_call: TRBJ2-2
d_call: -
clone_size: -
cdr3_nt: TGCGCCAGCAGCTTGTATGGGGGGCCCGGGGAGCTGTTTTTT
cdr3_aa: CASSLYGGPGELFF

v_call: TRBV6-5
cdr3_length: 15
j_call: TRBJ2-3
d_call: -
clone_size: -
cdr3_nt: TGTGCCAGCTCCCCCCCGGGGGTGGGGACAGATACGCAGTATTTT
cdr3_aa: CASSPPGVGTDTQYF

v_call: TRBV6-6
cdr3_length: 14
j_call: TRBJ2-4
d_call: -
clone_size: -
cdr3_nt: TGTGCCAGCAGTTCTCGGACGGTGAGCGACATTCAGTACTTC
cdr3_aa: CASSSRTVSDIQYF